Below, 3 T cell receptor beta chains from the same sample are listed, as sequenced in a study of human T cells and chemical hapten exposure (dated by TCRdb to about 2021). Receptors were amplified or captured by RACE. These reads were obtained on a NextSeq 500. Through fastp at Q25 and MiXCR, TCRdb rebuilt clones from the public reads, retaining in-frame beta chains. Each entry merges the rows of one CDR3 protein and shows their most common DNA and genes. In this sample the table shows about 120,000 distinct CDR3 sequences, about 13% of which occur a single time. The ten largest account for 2.5% to 3.5% of the sample. According to the study, the label for this sample's time point signals: pre-sensitization, week 0. Per the publication, the treatment or condition label means: therapeutic diphenylcyclopropenone sensitization with weekly scalp DPC. Sample: whole blood, taken in connection with sensitization to the hapten diphenylcyclopropenone (DPC). Source of these receptors: a woman aged 18-29 years with alopecia areata. Some clones in this sample may be carry-over from other donors' samples.

The J gene is TRBJ1-2, the V gene TRBV10-3, with 7 bases matching TRBD1. The CDR3 spans 13 residues. Germline CDR1 reads ENHRY; CDR2 reads SYGVKD. V shed 4 bases and J 3 bases; nucleotides not matched to a gene: 2. CDR3 DNA sequence: TGTGCCATCAGTGGGACAGGAGACTATGGCTACACCTTC. This sequence encodes CAISGTGDYGYTF.

The J gene is TRBJ2-7, the V gene TRBV3-1; D remains unclear. Between the trimmed V and J ends, which lost 1 base and 3 bases, there was a span of 4 bases. The CDR3 is 12 amino acids. The germline V gene has CDR1 LGHDT and CDR2 YNNKEL (reference sequence). CDR3 sequence: CASSQVLYEQYF. Here the CDR3 DNA reads TGTGCCAGCAGCCAAGTTCTCTACGAGCAGTACTTC.

This clonotype was seen only a few times. The chain carries TRBV4-3 and TRBJ2-1, with D possibly TRBD2 on 7 matching bases. V gave up 1 base and J gave up 3 bases, with 16 bases separating them. The CDR3 loop spans 17 amino acids. Germline V gives CDR1 LGHNA, CDR2 YSLEER. The CDR3 sequence is CASSQVRRGAFYNEQFF. The CDR3 bases are TGCGCCAGCAGCCAAGTCCGACGGGGGGCCTTCTACAATGAGCAGTTCTTC.